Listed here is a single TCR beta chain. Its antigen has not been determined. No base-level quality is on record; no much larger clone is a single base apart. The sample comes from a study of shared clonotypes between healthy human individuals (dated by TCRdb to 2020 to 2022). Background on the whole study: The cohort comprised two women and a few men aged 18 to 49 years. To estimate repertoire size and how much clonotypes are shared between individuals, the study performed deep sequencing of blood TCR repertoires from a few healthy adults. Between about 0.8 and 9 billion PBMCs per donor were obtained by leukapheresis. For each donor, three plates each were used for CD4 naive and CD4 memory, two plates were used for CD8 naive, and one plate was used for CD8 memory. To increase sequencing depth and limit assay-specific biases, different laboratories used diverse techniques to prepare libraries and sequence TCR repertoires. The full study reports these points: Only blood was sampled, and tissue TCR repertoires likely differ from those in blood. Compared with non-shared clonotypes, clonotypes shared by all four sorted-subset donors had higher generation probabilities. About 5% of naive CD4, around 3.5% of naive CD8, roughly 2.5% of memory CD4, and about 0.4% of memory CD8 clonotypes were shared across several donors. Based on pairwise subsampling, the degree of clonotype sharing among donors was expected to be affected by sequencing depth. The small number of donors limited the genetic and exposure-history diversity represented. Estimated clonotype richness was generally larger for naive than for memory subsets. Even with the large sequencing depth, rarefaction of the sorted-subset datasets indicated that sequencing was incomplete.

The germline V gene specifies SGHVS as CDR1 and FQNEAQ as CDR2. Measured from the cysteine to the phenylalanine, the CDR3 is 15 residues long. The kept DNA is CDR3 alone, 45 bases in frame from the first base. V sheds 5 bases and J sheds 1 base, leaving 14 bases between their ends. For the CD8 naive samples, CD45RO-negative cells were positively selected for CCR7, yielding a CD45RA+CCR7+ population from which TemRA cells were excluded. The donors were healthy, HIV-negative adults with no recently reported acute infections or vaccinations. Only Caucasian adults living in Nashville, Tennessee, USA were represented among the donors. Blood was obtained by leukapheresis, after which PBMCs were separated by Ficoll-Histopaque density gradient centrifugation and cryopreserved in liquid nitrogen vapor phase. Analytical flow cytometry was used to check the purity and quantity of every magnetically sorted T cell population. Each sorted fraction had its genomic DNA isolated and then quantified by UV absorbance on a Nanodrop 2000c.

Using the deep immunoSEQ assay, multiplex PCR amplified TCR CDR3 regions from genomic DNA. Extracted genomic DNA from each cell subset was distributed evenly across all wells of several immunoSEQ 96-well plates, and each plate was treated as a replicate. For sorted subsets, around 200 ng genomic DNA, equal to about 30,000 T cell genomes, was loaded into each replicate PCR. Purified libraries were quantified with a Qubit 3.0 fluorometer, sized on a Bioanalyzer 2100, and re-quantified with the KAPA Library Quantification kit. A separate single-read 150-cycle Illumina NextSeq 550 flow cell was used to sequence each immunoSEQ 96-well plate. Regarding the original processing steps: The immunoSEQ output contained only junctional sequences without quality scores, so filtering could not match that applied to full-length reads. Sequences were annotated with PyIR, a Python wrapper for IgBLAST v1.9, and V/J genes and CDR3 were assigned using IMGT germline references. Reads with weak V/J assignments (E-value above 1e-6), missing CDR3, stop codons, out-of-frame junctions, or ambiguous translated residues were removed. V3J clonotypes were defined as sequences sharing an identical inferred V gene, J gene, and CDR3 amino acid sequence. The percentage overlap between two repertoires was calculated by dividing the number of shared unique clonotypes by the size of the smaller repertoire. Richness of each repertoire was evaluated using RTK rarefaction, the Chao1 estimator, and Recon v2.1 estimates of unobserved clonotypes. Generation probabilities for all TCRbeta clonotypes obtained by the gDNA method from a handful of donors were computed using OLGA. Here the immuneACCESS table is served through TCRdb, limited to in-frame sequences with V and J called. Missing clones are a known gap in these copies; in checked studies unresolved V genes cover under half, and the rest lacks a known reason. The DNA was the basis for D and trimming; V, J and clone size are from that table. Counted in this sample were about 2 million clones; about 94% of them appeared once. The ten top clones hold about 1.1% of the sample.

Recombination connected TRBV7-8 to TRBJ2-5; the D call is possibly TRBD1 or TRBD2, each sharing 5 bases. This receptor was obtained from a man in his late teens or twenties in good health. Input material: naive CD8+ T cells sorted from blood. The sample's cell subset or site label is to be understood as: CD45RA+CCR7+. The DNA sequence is TGTGCCAGCAGCCTCGCCGCAGGGACCCAAGAGACCCAGTACTTC. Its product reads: CASSLAAGTQETQYF.